A single sample gave rise to the 25 T cell receptor beta chains below, sequenced in a study of cytomegalovirus exposure and HLA in healthy donors. Measured with immunoSEQ multiplex PCR; TCRdb has only the in-frame clones, and not every one. This sample has 70,000 or so clones, with over 80% found just once. Sequencing was performed on PBMCs. The receptor source for this set is a man between 18 and 29 years old in good health and CMV-seronegative.

The J gene is TRBJ2-1, the V gene TRBV15, with TRBD1 matching 8 bases. The trim removed 5 bases at V and 4 bases at J, leaving 4 bases unmatched. There are 14 residues in the CDR3. Germline V CDR1 and CDR2: LNHNV, YYDKDF (reference sequence). The CDR3 sequence is CATSADRDYNEQFF. CDR3 nucleotide sequence: TGTGCCACCAGCGCGGACAGGGATTACAATGAGCAGTTCTTC.

CDR3 loop: CASSQDLEAGGSRETQYF. The CDR3 bases are TGTGCCAGCAGCCAAGATCTTGAAGCGGGAGGGTCCCGGGAGACCCAGTACTTC. J is TRBJ2-5 and V is TRBV14, with TRBD2 matching 10 bases. Germline CDR1 is SGHDN and CDR2 is FVKESK. The CDR3 sequence is 18 residues long. J was trimmed by 5 bases and V by 0 bases; bases with no gene match: 12.

The chain couples TRBV7-6 to TRBJ2-7; D gene ambiguous. The CDR3 consists of 13 residues. Trimming took 5 bases from V and 0 from J, leaving 8 bases between them. Germline V gives CDR1 SGHVS, CDR2 FNYEAQ. CDR3 DNA sequence: TGTGCCAGCAGCCCCCTGAGCTCCTACGAGCAGTACTTC. Translated: CASSPLSSYEQYF.

The chain links TRBV5-6 to TRBJ2-7, with 7 bases matching TRBD1. Germline loops: CDR1 SGHDT, CDR2 YYEEEE. V dropped 2 bases and J dropped 4; count of bases not matched to a gene: 3. This CDR3 spans 13 amino acids. The CDR3 DNA sequence: TGTGCCAGCAGCTTTGAACAGGGGTACGAGCAGTACTTC. Amino acids: CASSFEQGYEQYF.

The rearrangement joins TRBV7-8 to TRBJ2-7, with 7 bases fitting TRBD1. With 1 base clipped from V and 3 bases from J, the junction kept 15 bases outside the gene matches. This CDR3 spans 18 amino acids. The germline V gene encodes CDR1 SGHVS and CDR2 FQNEAQ. The CDR3 DNA is TGTGCCAGCAGCTTAGTTTACAATCGGGACAGTAGAAACTACGAGCAGTACTTC. Its protein is CASSLVYNRDSRNYEQYF.

This clone was observed once. The chain employs TRBV7-2 and TRBJ1-5, with D hard to call. This CDR3 has 17 residues. Deletions cut 1 base from V and 1 base from J, with 14 bases between. The germline V gene has CDR1 SGHTA and CDR2 FQGNSA. CDR3 coding DNA: TGTGCCAGCAGCTTAGGCGGCGGGTCCCGGAGCAATCAGCCCCAGCATTTT. Protein product: CASSLGGGSRSNQPQHF.

The chain couples TRBV7-3 to TRBJ2-3; 9 positions agree with TRBD2. V lost 4 bases and J lost 3; bases outside the gene matches: 5. In germline, CDR1 is SGHTA, CDR2 FQGTGA. CDR3 length equals 15 residues. The CDR3 region has the DNA TGTGCCAGCAGCTCCGGACTAGCGAATACAGATACGCAGTATTTT. Translating gives CASSSGLANTDTQYF.

The rearrangement joins TRBV4-2 to TRBJ2-2, with 11 bases identical to TRBD2. This CDR3 is built from 17 residues. V lost 3 bases, J lost 1 base, and 4 bases stayed unmatched. CDR1 LGHNA and CDR2 YNFKEQ come from the germline V gene. The CDR3 loop is CASSQDGLAGNTGELFF. In nucleotides, the CDR3 is TGTGCCAGCAGCCAGGATGGACTAGCGGGGAACACCGGGGAGCTGTTTTTT.

This chain joins TRBV11-3 and TRBJ2-5; 7 bases match TRBD2. Germline CDR1 and CDR2: SGHNT and YENEEA. The trim removed 1 base at V and 5 bases at J, leaving 13 bases unmatched. The length of the CDR3 is 17 residues. This CDR3 reads CASSLGDYRVPEETQYF. CDR3 sequence (DNA): TGTGCCAGCAGCTTAGGGGACTACCGTGTTCCCGAGGAGACCCAGTACTTC.

The V call is TRBV4-1, the J call TRBJ2-3, with 9 bases that match TRBD2. CDR1 is MGHRA, CDR2 YSYEKL, per germline. The CDR3 runs 15 residues. Trimming removed 3 bases from V and 1 base from J; junction bases left unmatched: 2. The CDR3 nucleotides read TGCGCCAGCAGCCATAGGACTAGCGGCACAGATACGCAGTATTTT. This translates into CASSHRTSGTDTQYF.

The V call is TRBV13, the J call TRBJ2-3; no firm D call. Germline assignment: CDR1 PRHDT and CDR2 FYEKMQ (reference sequence). Between the trimmed V and J ends, which lost 4 bases and 3 bases, there was a span of 8 bases. The CDR3 totals 13 residues. Here the CDR3 DNA reads TGTGCCAGCAGCTCGCAACTTACAGATACGCAGTATTTT. Protein: CASSSQLTDTQYF.

This clone was counted a single time. J is TRBJ2-1 and V is TRBV18; 8 positions agree with TRBD2. The germline V gene encodes CDR1 KGHSH and CDR2 LQKENI. Losses at the gene ends were 3 bases for V and 2 bases for J; bases not matched to a gene: 9. CDR3 length: 17 residues. The CDR3 loop is CASSPDLLAGTYNEQFF. The CDR3, as DNA: TGTGCCAGCTCACCGGATCTGTTAGCGGGGACCTACAATGAGCAGTTCTTC.

This clone was seen only a few times. The rearrangement joins TRBV7-7 to TRBJ1-3; D is uncertain. Germline CDR1 SSHAT, CDR2 FNYEAQ (reference sequence). The CDR3 loop spans 13 amino acids. In DNA form, the CDR3 reads TGTGGGGTCGGGATACAGCGGGGAAACACCATATATTTT. Translation gives CGVGIQRGNTIYF.

The chain recombines TRBV29-1 with TRBJ2-7; 10 nucleotides agree with TRBD1. CDR1 is SQVTM, CDR2 ANQGSEA, per germline. V lost 1 base to trimming and J lost 5 bases; unmatched junction nucleotides: 2. The CDR3 length is 13 residues. The DNA for the CDR3 is TGCAGCGTTGAAGGACAGGGGGCGAACGAGCAGTACTTC. It yields the protein CSVEGQGANEQYF.

Here the CDR3 DNA reads TGTGCCAGCAGCCCAGGACTAGCAGGCCTTTGGAACACCGGGGAGCTGTTTTTT. Its protein is CASSPGLAGLWNTGELFF. This chain joins TRBV7-2 and TRBJ2-2; the match to TRBD2 covers 8 bases. Germline trimming cut 5 bases from V and 1 base from J; bases unmatched to any gene: 12. Germline V lookup: CDR1 SGHTA, CDR2 FQGNSA. The CDR3 has 18 residues.

The chain couples TRBV5-1 to TRBJ2-1, with 7 bases that match TRBD2. Germline-derived CDR1 and CDR2 are SGHRS and YFSETQ. This CDR3 region has 14 residues. The V and J ends lost 4 bases and 5 bases, in that order; junction bases with no gene match: 6. CDR3 residues: CASSRDYQNNEQFF. CDR3 nucleotide sequence: TGCGCCAGCAGCCGGGACTACCAGAACAATGAGCAGTTCTTC.

The chain is built from TRBV4-3 and TRBJ1-2; 9 nucleotides line up with TRBD1. Losses at the gene ends were 3 bases for V and 8 bases for J; bases not matched to a gene: 13. Germline CDR1 is LGHNA and CDR2 is YSLEER. The CDR3 loop spans 16 amino acids. This CDR3 is CASSQALGQGRGGYTF. As DNA, the CDR3 is TGCGCCAGCAGCCAGGCCCTCGGACAGGGGCGTGGAGGCTACACCTTC.

V is TRBV7-3 and J is TRBJ1-1, with D possibly being TRBD1 (5 bases). This CDR3 spans 15 amino acids. Germline CDR1 SGHTA, CDR2 FQGTGA. The V gene lost 5 bases and the J gene lost 1 base, with 14 bases spanning the gap. CDR3 nucleotide sequence: TGTGCCAGCAGCGCACATGGCAGGGCGAACACTGAAGCTTTCTTT. Translation gives CASSAHGRANTEAFF.

The chain carries TRBV6-5 and TRBJ1-1; the match to TRBD1 covers 10 bases. With 4 bases clipped from V and 5 bases from J, the junction kept 7 bases outside the gene matches. The CDR3 consists of 15 residues. Germline CDR1 reads MNHEY; CDR2 reads SVGAGI. The CDR3 here is CASSWGGQGVTEAFF. The CDR3 coding sequence is TGTGCCAGCAGTTGGGGCGGACAGGGGGTAACTGAAGCTTTCTTT.

The chain has TRBV18 and TRBJ2-7; TRBD1 matches at 9 bases. Germline-derived CDR1 and CDR2 are KGHSH and LQKENI. The CDR3 has 16 residues. V lost 6 bases to trimming and J lost 4 bases; unmatched junction nucleotides: 13. The CDR3 sequence: CASSTWGTGFSYEQYF. The CDR3 DNA reads as TGTGCCAGCTCTACATGGGGGACAGGGTTTAGTTACGAGCAGTACTTC.

This rearrangement joins TRBV5-4 to TRBJ2-2, with unresolved D. Germline V gene sequence: CDR1 SGHNT, CDR2 YYREEE (reference sequence). The CDR3 consists of 11 residues. V lost 6 bases, J lost 7 bases, and 7 bases lay in between. CDR3 amino acids: CASTLGGELFF. CDR3 in DNA: TGTGCCAGCACCCTCGGCGGGGAGCTGTTTTTT. The whole variable domain, filled in from reference TRBV5-4 and TRBJ2-2, reads ETGVTQSPTHLIKTRGQQVTLRCSSQSGHNTVSWYQQALGQGPQFIFQYYREEENGRGNFPPRFSGLQFPNYSSELNVNALELDDSALYLCASTLGGELFFGEGSRLTVL.

The chain employs TRBV5-5 and TRBJ1-1; perhaps TRBD1 as D (5 bases). CDR3 length: 14 residues. From germline, CDR1 is SGHKS and CDR2 YYEKEE (reference sequence). V lost 0 bases, J lost 5 bases, and 11 bases lay in between. The CDR3 spells CASSLAGGGTEAFF. DNA of the CDR3: TGTGCCAGCAGCTTGGCCGGCGGGGGGACTGAAGCTTTCTTT.

This clone came up a few times. V gene TRBV9 combines with J gene TRBJ2-7; TRBD1 agrees at 10 bases. After removal of 0 bases from V and 7 bases from J, the junction contained 4 bases not matched to a gene. Germline CDR1 is SGDLS and CDR2 is YYNGEE. CDR3 length equals 14 residues. The CDR3 DNA follows: TGTGCCAGCAGCGTAGGGACAGGGGGGGAAGAGCAGTACTTC. As protein: CASSVGTGGEEQYF.

The chain's CDR3 is CASSLFSSYNEQFF. The CDR3 coding sequence is TGTGCCAGCAGTCTCTTCAGCTCCTACAATGAGCAGTTCTTC. This rearrangement joins TRBV6-1 to TRBJ2-1, with unresolved D. Deletions cut 5 bases from V and 0 bases from J, with 8 bases between. The CDR3 sequence is 14 residues long. Per germline, CDR1 MNHNS and CDR2 SASEGT.

The gene calls are TRBV5-1 and TRBJ1-3; D not certain. This CDR3 has 19 residues. V was cut by 3 bases and J by 1 base, with 23 bases left in between. Germline assignment: CDR1 SGHRS and CDR2 YFSETQ. CDR3 nucleotide sequence: TGCGCCAGCAGCTGGACCCTCGGGGTGGAGGGTGCATCTGGAAACACCATATATTTT. Amino acids: CASSWTLGVEGASGNTIYF.